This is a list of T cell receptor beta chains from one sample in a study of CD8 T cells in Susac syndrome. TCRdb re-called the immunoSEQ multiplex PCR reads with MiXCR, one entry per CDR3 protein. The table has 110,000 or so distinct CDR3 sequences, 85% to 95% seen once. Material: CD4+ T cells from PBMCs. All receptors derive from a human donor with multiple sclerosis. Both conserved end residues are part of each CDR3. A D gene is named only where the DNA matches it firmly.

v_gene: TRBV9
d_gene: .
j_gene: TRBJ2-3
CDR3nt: TGTGCCAGCAGCTTCCGCGGTGGGTCGACAGATACGCAGTATTTT
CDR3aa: CASSFRGGSTDTQYF

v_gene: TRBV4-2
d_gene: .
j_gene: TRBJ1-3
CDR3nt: TGTGCCAGCAGCCACGGTCTAGGGAACACCATATATTTT
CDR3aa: CASSHGLGNTIYF

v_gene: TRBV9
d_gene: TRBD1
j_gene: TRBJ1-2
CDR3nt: TGTGCCAGCAGCATCGGGACAGATACTAACTATGGCTACACCTTC
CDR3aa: CASSIGTDTNYGYTF

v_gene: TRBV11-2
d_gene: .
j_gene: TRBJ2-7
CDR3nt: TGTGCCAGCAGCTTTACAGGGTTCTCCTACGAGCAGTACTTC
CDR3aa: CASSFTGFSYEQYF

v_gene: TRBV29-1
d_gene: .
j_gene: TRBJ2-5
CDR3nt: TGCAGCGTTGAAGGTCCCGAGACCCAGTACTTC
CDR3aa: CSVEGPETQYF

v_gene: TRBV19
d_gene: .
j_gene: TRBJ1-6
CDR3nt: TGTGCCAGTAGTACCGACAGAAATTCACCCCTCCACTTT
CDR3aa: CASSTDRNSPLHF

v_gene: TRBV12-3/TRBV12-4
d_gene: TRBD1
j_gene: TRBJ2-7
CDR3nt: TGTGCCAGCAGTCCCCGAGGGACAGGTAATGGGGAGCAGTACTTC
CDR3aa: CASSPRGTGNGEQYF

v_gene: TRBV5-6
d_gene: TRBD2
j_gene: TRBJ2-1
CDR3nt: TGTGCCAGCAGCTTACGGGGGGGCTACTACAATGAGCAGTTCTTC
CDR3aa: CASSLRGGYYNEQFF

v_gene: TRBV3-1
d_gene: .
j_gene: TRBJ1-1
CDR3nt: TGTGCCAGCAGACAAGTCAGTTCTGGTGGAGCTTTCTTT
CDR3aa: CASRQVSSGGAFF

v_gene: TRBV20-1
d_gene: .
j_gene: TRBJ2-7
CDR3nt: TGCAGTGCTAGACCAACGGGGGTAATCTACGAGCAGTACTTC
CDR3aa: CSARPTGVIYEQYF

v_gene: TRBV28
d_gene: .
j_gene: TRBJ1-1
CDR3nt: TGTGCCAGCAGTGACGGGGGGGCGGTCATTGAAGCTTTCTTT
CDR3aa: CASSDGGAVIEAFF

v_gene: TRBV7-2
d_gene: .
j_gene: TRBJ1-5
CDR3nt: TGTGCCAGCAGCTACATCCCTACGAATCAGCCCCAGCATTTT
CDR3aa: CASSYIPTNQPQHF

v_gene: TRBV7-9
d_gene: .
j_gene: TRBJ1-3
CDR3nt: TGTGCCAGCAGCTTATCGACAGTCTCTGGAAACACCATATATTTT
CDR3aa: CASSLSTVSGNTIYF

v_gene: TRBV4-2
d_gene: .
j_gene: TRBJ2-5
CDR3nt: TGTGCCAGCAGCCAAGAATCCAGGGAGAGGACCCAGTACTTC
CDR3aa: CASSQESRERTQYF